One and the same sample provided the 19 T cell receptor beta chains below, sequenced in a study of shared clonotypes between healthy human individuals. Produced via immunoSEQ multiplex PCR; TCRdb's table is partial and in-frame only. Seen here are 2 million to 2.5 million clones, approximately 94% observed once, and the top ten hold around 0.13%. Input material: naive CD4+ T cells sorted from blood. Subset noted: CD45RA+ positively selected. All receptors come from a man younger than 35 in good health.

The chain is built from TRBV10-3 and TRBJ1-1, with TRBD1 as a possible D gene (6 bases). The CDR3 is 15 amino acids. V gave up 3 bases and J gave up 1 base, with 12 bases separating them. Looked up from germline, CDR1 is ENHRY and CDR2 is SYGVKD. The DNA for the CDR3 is TGTGCCATCAGTGATTGGAGACAGGCGAACACTGAAGCTTTCTTT. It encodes CAISDWRQANTEAFF.

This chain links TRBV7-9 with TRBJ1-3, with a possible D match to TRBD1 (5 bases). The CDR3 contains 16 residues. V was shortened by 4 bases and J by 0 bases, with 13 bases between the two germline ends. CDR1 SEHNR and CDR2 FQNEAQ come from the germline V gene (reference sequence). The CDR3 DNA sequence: TGTGCCAGCAGCTCCCGGGACCCCAGCTCTGGAAACACCATATATTTT. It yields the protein CASSSRDPSSGNTIYF.

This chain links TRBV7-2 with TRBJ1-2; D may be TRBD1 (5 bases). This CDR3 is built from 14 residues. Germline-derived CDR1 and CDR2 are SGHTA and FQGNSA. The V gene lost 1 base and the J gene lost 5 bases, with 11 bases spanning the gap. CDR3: CASSLDYWGYGYTF. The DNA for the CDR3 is TGTGCCAGCAGCTTAGATTATTGGGGGTATGGCTACACCTTC.

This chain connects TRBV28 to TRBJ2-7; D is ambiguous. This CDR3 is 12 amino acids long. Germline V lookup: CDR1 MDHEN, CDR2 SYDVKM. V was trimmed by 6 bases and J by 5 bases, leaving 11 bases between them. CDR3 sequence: CASSLMGNEQYF. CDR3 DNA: TGTGCCAGCAGCCTTATGGGGAACGAGCAGTACTTC. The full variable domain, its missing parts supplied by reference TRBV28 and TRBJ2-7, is DVKVTQSSRYLVKRTGEKVFLECVQDMDHENMFWYRQDPGLGLRLIYFSYDVKMKEKGDIPEGYSVSREKKERFSLILESASTNQTSMYLCASSLMGNEQYFGPGTRLTVT.

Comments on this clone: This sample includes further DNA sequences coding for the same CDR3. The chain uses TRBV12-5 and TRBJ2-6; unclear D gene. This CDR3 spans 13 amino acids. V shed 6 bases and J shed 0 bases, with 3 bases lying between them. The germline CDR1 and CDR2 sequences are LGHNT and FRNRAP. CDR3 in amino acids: CASGASGANVLTF. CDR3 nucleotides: TGTGCTAGTGGCGCCTCTGGGGCCAACGTCCTGACTTTC.

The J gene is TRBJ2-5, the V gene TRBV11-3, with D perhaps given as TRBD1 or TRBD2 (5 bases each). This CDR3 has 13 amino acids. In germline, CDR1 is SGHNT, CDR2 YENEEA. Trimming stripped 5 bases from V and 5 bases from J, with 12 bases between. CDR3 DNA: TGTGCCAGCAGCCCGGGACGTCTCGAGACCCAGTACTTC. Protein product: CASSPGRLETQYF.

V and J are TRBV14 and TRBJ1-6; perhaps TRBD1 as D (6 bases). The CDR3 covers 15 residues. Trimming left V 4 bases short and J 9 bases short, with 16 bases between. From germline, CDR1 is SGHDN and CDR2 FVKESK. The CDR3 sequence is CASSPFAGVSSPLHF. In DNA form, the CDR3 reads TGTGCCAGCAGCCCCTTTGCAGGGGTTAGTTCACCCCTCCACTTT. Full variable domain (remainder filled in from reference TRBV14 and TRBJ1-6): EAGVTQFPSHSVIEKGQTVTLRCDPISGHDNLYWYRRVMGKEIKFLLHFVKESKQDESGMPNNRFLAERTGGTYSTLKVQPAELEDSGVYFCASSPFAGVSSPLHFGNGTRLTVT.

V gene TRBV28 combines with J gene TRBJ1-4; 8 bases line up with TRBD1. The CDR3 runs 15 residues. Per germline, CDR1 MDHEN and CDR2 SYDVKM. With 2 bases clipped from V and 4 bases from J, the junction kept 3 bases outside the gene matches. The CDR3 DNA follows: TGTGCCAGCAGTTTAGACAGGGGACGTAATGAAAAACTGTTTTTT. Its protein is CASSLDRGRNEKLFF.

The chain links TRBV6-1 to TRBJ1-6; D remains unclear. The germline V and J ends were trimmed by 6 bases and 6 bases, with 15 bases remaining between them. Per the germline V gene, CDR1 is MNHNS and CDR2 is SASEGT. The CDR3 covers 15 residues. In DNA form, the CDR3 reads TGTGCCAGCAGACTTACATGGTTCGGTAATTCACCCCTCCACTTT. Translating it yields CASRLTWFGNSPLHF.

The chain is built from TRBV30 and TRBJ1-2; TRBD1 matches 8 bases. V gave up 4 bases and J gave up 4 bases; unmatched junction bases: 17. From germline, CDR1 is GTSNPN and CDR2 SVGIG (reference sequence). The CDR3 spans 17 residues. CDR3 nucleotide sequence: TGTGCCTGGATTTCCCCGAGGACAGGGAGGGGTCTCTATGGCTACACCTTC. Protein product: CAWISPRTGRGLYGYTF.

Written as DNA, the CDR3 is TGTGCCAGTAGTATGGAGCAGGGAGGAAACAATGAGCAGTTCTTC. Translated, it gives CASSMEQGGNNEQFF. V gene TRBV19 combines with J gene TRBJ2-1; perhaps TRBD2 as D (6 bases). V was pared by 3 bases and J by 5 bases, with 14 bases between. CDR3 length: 15 amino acids. Germline CDR1 LNHDA, CDR2 SQIVND (reference sequence).

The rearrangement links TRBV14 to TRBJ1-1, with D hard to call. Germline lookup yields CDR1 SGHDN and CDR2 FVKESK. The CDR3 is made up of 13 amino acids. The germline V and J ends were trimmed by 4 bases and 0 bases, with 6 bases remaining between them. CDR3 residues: CASSPILNTEAFF. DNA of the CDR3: TGTGCCAGCAGCCCCATCCTGAACACTGAAGCTTTCTTT.

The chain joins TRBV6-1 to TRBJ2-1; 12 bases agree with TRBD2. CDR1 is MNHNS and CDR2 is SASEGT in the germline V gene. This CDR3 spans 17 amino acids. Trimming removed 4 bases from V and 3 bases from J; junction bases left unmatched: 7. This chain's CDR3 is CASSVGGLAGNYNEQFF. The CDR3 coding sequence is TGTGCCAGCAGTGTGGGAGGACTAGCGGGGAACTACAATGAGCAGTTCTTC.

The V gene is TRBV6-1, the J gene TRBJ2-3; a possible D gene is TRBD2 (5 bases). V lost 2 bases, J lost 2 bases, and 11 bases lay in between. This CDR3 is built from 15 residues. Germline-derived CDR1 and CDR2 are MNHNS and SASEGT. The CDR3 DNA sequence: TGTGCCAGCAGTGAATTACGGGGATACACAGATACGCAGTATTTT. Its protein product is CASSELRGYTDTQYF.

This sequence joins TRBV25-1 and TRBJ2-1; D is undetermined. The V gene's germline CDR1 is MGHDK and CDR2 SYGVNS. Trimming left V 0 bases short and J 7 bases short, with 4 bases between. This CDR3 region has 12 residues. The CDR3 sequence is CASSEYKNEQFF. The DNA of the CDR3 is TGTGCCAGCAGTGAATATAAGAATGAGCAGTTCTTC.

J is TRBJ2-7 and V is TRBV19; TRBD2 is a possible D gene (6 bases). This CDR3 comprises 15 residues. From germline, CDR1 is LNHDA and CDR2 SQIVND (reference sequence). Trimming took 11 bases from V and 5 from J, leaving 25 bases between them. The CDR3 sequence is CAEYMGGTPANEQYF. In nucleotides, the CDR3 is TGTGCCGAGTACATGGGCGGGACCCCAGCAAACGAGCAGTACTTC. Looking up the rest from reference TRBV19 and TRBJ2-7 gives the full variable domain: DGGITQSPKYLFRKEGQNVTLSCEQNLNHDAMYWYRQDPGQGLRLIYYSQIVNDFQKGDIAEGYSVSREKKESFPLTVTSAQKNPTAFYLCAEYMGGTPANEQYFGPGTRLTVT.

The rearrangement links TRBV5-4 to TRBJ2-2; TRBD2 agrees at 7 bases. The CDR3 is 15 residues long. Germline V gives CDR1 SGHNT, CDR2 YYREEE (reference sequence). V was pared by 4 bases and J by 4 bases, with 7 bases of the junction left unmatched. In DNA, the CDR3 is TGTGCCAGCAGCCCGGGACTACAATTCACCGGGGAGCTGTTTTTT. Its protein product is CASSPGLQFTGELFF.

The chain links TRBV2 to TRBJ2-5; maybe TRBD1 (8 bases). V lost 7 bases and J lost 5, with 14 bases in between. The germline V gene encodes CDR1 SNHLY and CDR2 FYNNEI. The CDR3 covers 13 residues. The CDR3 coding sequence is TGTGCCAGCAATATACAGGGGGGGGAGACCCAGTACTTC. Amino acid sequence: CASNIQGGETQYF.

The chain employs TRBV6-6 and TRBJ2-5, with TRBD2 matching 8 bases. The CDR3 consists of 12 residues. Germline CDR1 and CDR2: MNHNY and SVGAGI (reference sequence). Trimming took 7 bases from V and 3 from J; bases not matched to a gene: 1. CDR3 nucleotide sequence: TGTGCCAGCACAGCGGGAGAAGAGACCCAGTACTTC. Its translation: CASTAGEETQYF.